This note documents a single T cell receptor beta chain sequence. Its antigen is not identified. Per the germline V gene, CDR1 is WNHNN and CDR2 is SYGVQD (reference sequence). V was shortened by 3 bases and J by 10 bases, with 10 bases between the two germline ends. The CDR3 sequence is 11 residues long. PCR used 60 Vbeta primers and 13 Jbeta primers. Produced via immunoSEQ multiplex PCR; TCRdb's table is partial and in-frame only. This sample has 170,000 or so clones, with 70% to 85% found just once. The entry originates in a study of cytomegalovirus exposure and HLA in healthy donors. Study-level information: Ancestry clustering placed roughly four fifths of more than 350 genotyped donors in the Caucasian-associated cluster. Findings and caveats of the study: Most TCR sequences showed up rarely, but some public TCRs showed up in many donors. Common viral pathogens were later found to be apparently linked to several of the most significant clusters.

Input material: PBMCs. The sequence was collected from a woman aged 40 to 49 in good health and CMV-seronegative. The J gene is TRBJ2-7, the V gene TRBV10-1, with no clear D. The CDR3 DNA is TGCGCCAGCAGTGATGGGCAGTACCAGTACTTC. As protein: CASSDGQYQYF.